This passage covers 26 T cell receptor beta chains from one sample sequenced in a study of CD8 T cells in Susac syndrome. The RNA, 0.5 to 1 ug, was put through reverse transcription using random hexamers. One entry per CDR3 protein, called by TCRdb with MiXCR from the immunoSEQ multiplex PCR reads. The data hold over 300,000 distinct CDR3 sequences, with around 90% observed a single time. The sequencing sample was made of CD4+ T cells from PBMCs. The receptors originated from a human donor with multiple sclerosis.

The CDR3 region has the DNA TGTGCCACCAGCAGGGTCCGGGCGGATGGCTACACCTTC. This codes for CATSRVRADGYTF. The rearrangement uses TRBV15 and TRBJ1-2; D remains unclear. Germline CDR1 reads LNHNV; CDR2 reads YYDKDF (reference sequence). V gave up 3 bases and J gave up 6 bases, with 11 bases separating them. The CDR3 extends over 13 amino acids.

The chain carries TRBV28 and TRBJ2-7, with TRBD1 matching 8 bases. With 5 bases clipped from V and 3 bases from J, the junction kept 12 bases outside the gene matches. The CDR3 runs 16 residues. Looked up from germline, CDR1 is MDHEN and CDR2 is SYDVKM. CDR3 sequence: CASSTPRQGSNYEQYF. CDR3 nucleotide sequence: TGTGCCAGCAGTACCCCCCGACAGGGGTCCAACTACGAGCAGTACTTC. Based on the CDR3 plus reference TRBV28 and TRBJ2-7, the full variable domain is DVKVTQSSRYLVKRTGEKVFLECVQDMDHENMFWYRQDPGLGLRLIYFSYDVKMKEKGDIPEGYSVSREKKERFSLILESASTNQTSMYLCASSTPRQGSNYEQYFGPGTRLTVT.

This chain uses TRBV4-2 with TRBJ1-2; 9 nucleotides agree with TRBD1. The germline CDR1 and CDR2 sequences are LGHNA and YNFKEQ. Trimming at V came to 1 base and at J to 3 bases, leaving 15 bases not matched to a gene. This CDR3 spans 19 amino acids. As DNA, the CDR3 is TGTGCCAGCAGCCAAGGTCGATGGAACAGGGGGCGCGGTGACTATGGCTACACCTTC. The encoded protein is CASSQGRWNRGRGDYGYTF.

A single count supports this clonotype. This sequence joins TRBV12-3 or TRBV12-4 and TRBJ2-1; D remains unclear. The CDR3 length is 15 residues. Between the trimmed V and J ends, which lost 5 bases and 1 base, there was a span of 12 bases. The CDR3 sequence is CASSHNPTSYNEQFF. The CDR3 bases are TGTGCCAGCAGTCACAACCCTACTTCCTACAATGAGCAGTTCTTC.

J is TRBJ2-6 and V is TRBV5-1; D gene ambiguous. CDR3 length: 15 amino acids. CDR1 and CDR2 (germline): SGHRS, YFSETQ. V was clipped by 2 bases and J by 1 base, with 7 bases between them. CDR3 loop: CASSFLSSGANVLTF. In nucleotides, the CDR3 is TGCGCCAGCAGCTTCCTAAGTTCTGGGGCCAACGTCCTGACTTTC.

The CDR3 reads CASSLIRGEQYF. The CDR3 DNA is TGTGCCAGCAGCTTAATTCGGGGCGAGCAGTACTTC. The chain links TRBV7-9 to TRBJ2-7; a possible D gene is TRBD2 (5 bases). The CDR3 is 12 residues long. Germline V lookup: CDR1 SEHNR, CDR2 FQNEAQ (reference sequence). Between the trimmed V and J ends, which lost 2 bases and 6 bases, there was a span of 8 bases.

The J gene is TRBJ1-3, the V gene TRBV23-1, with D uncertain. TRBV23-1 has ORF status, its function being uncertain. This CDR3 contains 14 residues. V dropped 8 bases and J dropped 0 bases, with 11 bases sitting between them. CDR3 coding DNA: TGCGCCAGCTCCCCGGTCGGCTCTGGAAACACCATATATTTT. Amino acids: CASSPVGSGNTIYF.

The V call is TRBV6-5, the J call TRBJ2-7; D call uncertain. The CDR3 sequence is 14 residues long. Trimming removed 0 bases from V and 1 base from J, with 7 bases in between. CDR1 is MNHEY and CDR2 is SVGAGI in the germline V gene. The CDR3 DNA is TGTGCCAGCAGTTACTCCGGGCGTTCCTACGAGCAGTACTTC. Protein product: CASSYSGRSYEQYF.

The V call is TRBV5-1, the J call TRBJ2-3, with 15 nucleotides matching TRBD2. This CDR3 is built from 18 residues. Germline V gene sequence: CDR1 SGHRS, CDR2 YFSETQ. Germline trimming cut 4 bases from V and 4 bases from J; bases unmatched to any gene: 10. The CDR3 loop is CASSHIRTSGGAADTQYF. The CDR3 DNA follows: TGCGCCAGCAGCCACATTCGGACTAGCGGGGGGGCCGCAGATACGCAGTATTTT.

The rearrangement uses TRBV20-1 and TRBJ2-3, with a tentative D call TRBD1 (6 bases). Germline CDR1 and CDR2: DFQATT and SNEGSKA (reference sequence). There are 15 residues in the CDR3. Trimming pared 0 bases from V and 7 bases from J, leaving 17 bases between. CDR3 nucleotide sequence: TGCAGTGCTAGAGATTCAACCGGGGACACGCATACGCAGTATTTT. It yields the protein CSARDSTGDTHTQYF.

V and J are TRBV3-1 and TRBJ2-3, with 10 bases fitting TRBD1. V lost 4 bases and J lost 5; bases outside the gene matches: 3. The CDR3 covers 14 residues. Germline CDR1 and CDR2: LGHDT and YNNKEL (reference sequence). The CDR3 DNA reads TGTGCCAGCAGCCCGACAGGGGGCAGAGATACGCAGTATTTT. It codes for CASSPTGGRDTQYF.

V and J are TRBV6-6 and TRBJ2-5, with D possibly matching TRBD2 (7 bases). Germline V lookup: CDR1 MNHNY, CDR2 SVGAGI (reference sequence). The CDR3 extends over 16 amino acids. V was pared by 6 bases and J by 4 bases, with 21 bases between. CDR3 bases: TGTGCCAGCAGCCCCACGCGGGGCGGGGGCTCAGAGACCCAGTACTTC. Its protein is CASSPTRGGGSETQYF.

For the CDR3, the DNA is TGTGCCAGCAGCCAAGACCCCGCCGTTTATGGCTACACCTTC. Its protein product is CASSQDPAVYGYTF. The chain combines TRBV3-1 with TRBJ1-2; D remains ambiguous. This CDR3 has 14 amino acids. Germline V CDR1 and CDR2: LGHDT, YNNKEL (reference sequence). V was shortened by 0 bases and J by 5 bases, with 10 bases between the two germline ends.

The chain links TRBV18 to TRBJ2-2; D unclear. Deletions cut 3 bases from V and 6 bases from J, with 14 bases between. Germline CDR1 reads KGHSH; CDR2 reads LQKENI. The CDR3 runs 15 residues. The CDR3 sequence: CASSPFPVAAGELFF. The CDR3 DNA reads as TGTGCCAGCTCACCCTTTCCCGTGGCGGCCGGGGAGCTGTTTTTT.

The chain couples TRBV21-1 to TRBJ2-7; the D segment call TRBD1 is taken from the table without a DNA check. TRBV21-1 is tagged as a pseudogene. The CDR3 has 14 amino acids. The CDR3 here is CASSDTPKAYEQYF. The CDR3 DNA reads TGTGCCAGCAGCGACACCCCCAAGGCGTACGAGCAGTACTTC.

V gene TRBV29-1 combines with J gene TRBJ2-2; D is undetermined. This CDR3 contains 12 residues. V lost 7 bases to trimming and J lost 6 bases, with 12 bases between them. CDR1 SQVTM and CDR2 ANQGSEA come from the germline V gene. CDR3 in amino acids: CSARVTAGELFF. CDR3 bases: TGCAGCGCTCGTGTCACCGCCGGGGAGCTGTTTTTT.

This chain connects TRBV6-5 to TRBJ1-1; D gene ambiguous. The germline CDR1 and CDR2 sequences are MNHEY and SVGAGI. The CDR3 contains 16 residues. Trimming left V 2 bases short and J 1 base short, with 14 bases between. The CDR3 spells CASSYAPGRANTEAFF. DNA of the CDR3: TGTGCCAGCAGTTACGCACCCGGGCGGGCGAACACTGAAGCTTTCTTT.

The rearrangement links TRBV6-1 to TRBJ2-1; D may be TRBD2 (6 bases). There are 14 residues in the CDR3. The V gene's germline CDR1 is MNHNS and CDR2 SASEGT. Trimming cost V 0 bases and J 7 bases, with 10 bases left between them. CDR3 region: CASSEAGGWNEQFF. The CDR3 DNA reads as TGTGCCAGCAGTGAAGCGGGGGGTTGGAATGAGCAGTTCTTC.

This clonotype has more than one count but fewer than ten. The chain employs TRBV6-2 or TRBV6-3 and TRBJ2-7, with 9 nucleotides matching TRBD1. This CDR3 contains 15 residues. The J segment lost 6 bases and the V segment lost 4 bases, leaving 10 bases of the junction unmatched. Germline V gene sequence: CDR1 MNHEY, CDR2 SVGEGT. Here the CDR3 DNA reads TGTGCCAGCAGTTCGCCGGGACAGGGAAGAAGCGAGCAGTACTTC. It codes for CASSSPGQGRSEQYF.

The chain recombines TRBV19 with TRBJ1-3; 9 nucleotides line up with TRBD1. The CDR3 extends over 15 amino acids. The V gene's germline CDR1 is LNHDA and CDR2 SQIVND (reference sequence). V lost 5 bases and J lost 2; bases outside the gene matches: 4. The chain's CDR3 is CASSPTGGPGNTIYF. The CDR3 DNA is TGTGCCAGTAGTCCAACAGGGGGCCCTGGAAACACCATATATTTT.

On this clonotype itself: Sequence at one end of the junction differs from germline and may be a read error. The V call is TRBV7-7, the J call TRBJ2-2; weak D call: TRBD1 (6 bases). The CDR3 has 13 amino acids. CDR1 and CDR2 (germline): SSHAT, FNYEAQ (reference sequence). The CDR3, as DNA: TGTGCTAGCAGCCCACAGGGCACCGGGGAGCTGTTTTTT. Protein product: CASSPQGTGELFF.

This clonotype was picked up a small number of times. This rearrangement joins TRBV7-9 to TRBJ2-7; TRBD1 or TRBD2 may be the D gene (5 bases each). CDR1 is SEHNR, CDR2 FQNEAQ, per germline (reference sequence). V lost 5 bases, J lost 0 bases, and 8 bases lay in between. CDR3 length: 13 amino acids. CDR3 nucleotides: TGTGCCAGCAGCCCGGGACCCTCCTACGAGCAGTACTTC. Encoded protein: CASSPGPSYEQYF.

The CDR3 region is CASSLAFGTDTQYF. The CDR3 DNA reads TGTGCCAGCAGCTTAGCGTTCGGCACAGATACGCAGTATTTT. This sequence joins TRBV7-2 and TRBJ2-3; D remains unclear. V lost 0 bases to trimming and J lost 1 base, with 5 bases between them. Germline CDR1 SGHTA, CDR2 FQGNSA. The CDR3 runs 14 residues.

The rearrangement uses TRBV7-2 and TRBJ2-3; 13 bases are shared with TRBD2. This CDR3 has 19 residues. Germline trimming cut 1 base from V and 2 bases from J; bases unmatched to any gene: 9. CDR1 SGHTA and CDR2 FQGNSA come from the germline V gene. The CDR3 loop reads CASSLDQPGTSGATDTQYF. CDR3 DNA: TGTGCCAGCAGCTTAGACCAGCCCGGGACTAGCGGGGCCACAGATACGCAGTATTTT.

The V call is TRBV19, the J call TRBJ2-7; 11 nucleotides agree with TRBD1. CDR3 length: 14 residues. CDR1 is LNHDA and CDR2 is SQIVND in the germline V gene (reference sequence). Germline trimming cut 6 bases from V and 0 bases from J; bases unmatched to any gene: 1. The CDR3, as DNA: TGTGCCAGTAGCGGGACAGGGGGCTCCTACGAGCAGTACTTC. Encoded protein: CASSGTGGSYEQYF.

In nucleotides, the CDR3 is TGCAGTGTACTACCGGGACAGGCATACAATGAGCAGTTCTTC. It encodes CSVLPGQAYNEQFF. The rearrangement joins TRBV20-1 to TRBJ2-1, with TRBD1 matching 8 bases. Germline values: CDR1 DFQATT, CDR2 SNEGSKA (reference sequence). V shed 7 bases and J 4 bases; nucleotides not matched to a gene: 9. The CDR3 extends over 14 amino acids.